This TCR beta chain was recorded in a study of CD8+ T cells in alopecia areata. Once RNA had been extracted, it was reverse transcribed into cDNA to act as the sequencing template. TCRdb keeps only in-frame clones here, not all; method: immunoSEQ multiplex PCR. The sample includes just over 30,000 clones, less than 75% of them seen just once. Trimming took 2 bases from V and 3 from J, leaving 14 bases between them. Per the germline V gene, CDR1 is SGHVS and CDR2 is FQNEAQ. The CDR3 loop spans 16 amino acids. Findings and limits, study-wide: Sequencing of scalp samples also captures resident alphabeta T cells of normal skin. Researchers report lesional scalp, most notably alopecia totalis/universalis, outstripped normal scalp in clonality. Clarity of TCR sharing across patients fell short of that in mice, possibly HLA-related.

As to this clone: As yet, its antigen is unknown.

Starting from PBMCs, sorting isolated CD4+ and CD8+ T cells. The sample comprised NKG2D-high CD8+ T cells sorted from blood. The genes are TRBV7-8 and TRBJ2-1; D gene uncertain. The receptor's source is a human donor with alopecia areata. The CDR3 region is CASSLSQTDGYNEQFF. In DNA, the CDR3 is TGTGCCAGCAGCTTATCCCAAACGGATGGCTACAATGAGCAGTTCTTC.